The clone carrying this T cell receptor (beta chain) occurred a few times. The data are from a study of T cells in Graves' hyperthyroidism and ophthalmopathy. Germline assignment: CDR1 MNHEY and CDR2 SVGAGI. J was trimmed by 5 bases and V by 6 bases; bases with no gene match: 0. CDR3 length: 12 residues. Amplification of TCR beta CDR3 regions was performed using RNA transcripts as template. During a first-round RT-PCR of the TCR CDR3, the HTBI primer set was used. TCRdb called the multiplex PCR reads again in MiXCR, with one record for every CDR3 protein. The sample lists 750,000 to 950,000 distinct CDR3 sequences, 35% to 45% occurring once. Fresh 10 ml peripheral blood yielded PBMCs.

Sequencing was carried out using blood. This sequence was found in a man younger than 35 with Graves' hyperthyroidism. The J gene is TRBJ1-5, the V gene TRBV6-5; the match to TRBD1 covers 8 bases. The CDR3 loop reads CASRGQDQPQHF. The CDR3 region has the DNA TGTGCCAGCAGGGGACAGGATCAGCCCCAGCATTTT.